This T cell receptor beta chain stems from a study of control samples from healthy donors and cancer patients. Repertoires were generated with immunoSEQ multiplex PCR, while TCRdb's copy carries only in-frame clones and drops some. Found here are around 120,000 clones, 93% of them singletons; the top ten hold 1.7%. What was sequenced was PBMCs. The TCR sequence derives from a man aged 45-65 years with head and neck cancer.

The CDR3 region is CASSRTGGNNQPQHF. For the CDR3, the DNA is TGTGCCAGCAGCCGAACGGGAGGCAACAATCAGCCCCAGCATTTT. The chain recombines TRBV9 with TRBJ1-5; D is undetermined. Germline CDR1 reads SGDLS; CDR2 reads YYNGEE. The CDR3 has 15 amino acids. Trimming pared 4 bases from V and 3 bases from J, leaving 14 bases between.